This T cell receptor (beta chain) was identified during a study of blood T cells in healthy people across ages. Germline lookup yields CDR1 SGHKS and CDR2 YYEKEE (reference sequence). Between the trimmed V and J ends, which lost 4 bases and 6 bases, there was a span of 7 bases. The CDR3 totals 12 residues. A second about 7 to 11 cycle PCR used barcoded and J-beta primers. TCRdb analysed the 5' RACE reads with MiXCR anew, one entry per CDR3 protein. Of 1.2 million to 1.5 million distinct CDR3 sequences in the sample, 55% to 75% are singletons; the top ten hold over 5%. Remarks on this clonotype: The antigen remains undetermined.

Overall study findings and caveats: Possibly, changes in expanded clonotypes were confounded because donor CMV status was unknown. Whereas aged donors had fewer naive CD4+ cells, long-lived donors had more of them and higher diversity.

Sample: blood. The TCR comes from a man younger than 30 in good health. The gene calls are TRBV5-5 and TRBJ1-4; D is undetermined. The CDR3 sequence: CASSRPDEKLFF. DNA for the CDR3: TGTGCCAGCAGCCGACCCGATGAAAAACTGTTTTTT.